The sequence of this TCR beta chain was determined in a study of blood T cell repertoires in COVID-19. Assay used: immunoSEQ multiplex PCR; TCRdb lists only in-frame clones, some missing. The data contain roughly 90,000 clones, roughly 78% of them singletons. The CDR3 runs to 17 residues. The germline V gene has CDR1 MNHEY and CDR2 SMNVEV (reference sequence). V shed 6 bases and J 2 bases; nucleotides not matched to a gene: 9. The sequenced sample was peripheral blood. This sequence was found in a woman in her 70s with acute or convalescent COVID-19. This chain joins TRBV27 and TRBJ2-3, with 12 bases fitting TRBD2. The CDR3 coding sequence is TGTGCCAGCAGGTCGACTAGCGGGGGCCGTCTCACAGATACGCAGTATTTT. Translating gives CASRSTSGGRLTDTQYF.